A selection of T cell receptor beta chains follows, all from one sample in a study of CD8+CD57+ T cells in acquired aplastic anemia. TCRdb reanalysed the reads using MiXCR and keeps one entry per CDR3 protein. The sample lists 160,000 or so distinct CDR3 sequences, around half occurring once. The sample comprised sorted CD4+, CD8+, or CD8+CD57+ T cells (not recorded which) from PBMCs. The receptors were gathered from a human donor with aplastic anemia. The CDR3 runs from the conserved cysteine through the conserved F or W. A D gene is named only where the DNA matches it firmly. Rows may omit the clone size; those that give it use once, few, many or a size class.

TRBJ1-2 TRBD1 TRBV3-1 many 14 TGTGCCAGCAGCCCCACACAGGGGTCTCATGGCTACACCTTC CASSPTQGSHGYTF
TRBJ2-5 NA TRBV20-1 many 11 TGCAGTGCTAGCGACCCAGAGACCCAGTACTTC CSASDPETQYF
TRBJ2-7 NA TRBV5-5 many 14 TGTGCCAGCAGCTTGAGTTTCGAGCGGGACAAGCAGTACTTC CASSLSFERDKQYF
TRBJ2-7 TRBD2 TRBV9 many 16 TGTGCCAGCAGCCCTCGGACTAGCGGGAGCTCCTACGAGCAGTACTTC CASSPRTSGSSYEQYF
TRBJ2-1 NA TRBV20-1 NA 13 TGCAGTGCTAGAGCCCCCACCTACAATGAGCAGTTCTTC CSARAPTYNEQFF
TRBJ2-7 NA TRBV3-1 many 14 TGTGCCAGCAGCCAAGACCGAGCGACCTACGAGCAGTACTTC CASSQDRATYEQYF
TRBJ2-1 TRBD2 TRBV3-1 NA 14 TGTGCCAGCAGACATCGACTAGCGCTGGATGAGCAGTTATTC CASRHRLALDEQLF
TRBJ1-2 TRBD1 TRBV7-6 NA 13 TGTGCCAGCAGCTTAGGGGACAGGGATGGCTACACCTTC CASSLGDRDGYTF
TRBJ1-2 NA TRBV29-1 NA 13 TGCAGCGTTGATGGGGGGAGAACGCGTGGCTACACCTTC CSVDGGRTRGYTF
TRBJ1-2 TRBD1 TRBV2 NA 12 TGTGCCAGCAGCAGGGGGCAATACGGCTACACCTTC CASSRGQYGYTF
TRBJ2-7 TRBD1 TRBV13 many 17 TGTGCCAGCAGCTTAGTGTCCGGGACAGGGGGAATCTACGAGCAGTACTTC CASSLVSGTGGIYEQYF
TRBJ2-2 NA TRBV7-2 many 13 TGTGCCAGCAGCTTAGTCGAGGTCGGGGAGCTGTTTTTT CASSLVEVGELFF
TRBJ1-2 TRBD1 TRBV5-6 many 14 TGTGCCAGCAGCGCCGGGACAGGCGGACGTGGAGTTACCTTC CASSAGTGGRGVTF
TRBJ2-7 NA TRBV19 few 14 TGTGCCAGTAGTATAGGGCAGGGCTCCTACGAGCAGTACTTC CASSIGQGSYEQYF
TRBJ2-5 TRBD2 TRBV29-1 many 15 TGCAGCGCCGCGGGAGGGCCCCTCGGGGGGGAGACCCAGTACTTC CSAAGGPLGGETQYF
TRBJ2-1 NA TRBV2 NA 15 TGTGCCAGCAGTCGGGTACGGATCTCCTACAATGAGCAGTTCTTC CASSRVRISYNEQFF
TRBJ2-7 NA TRBV6-1 many 12 TGTGCCAGCAGTGATTTAAGCCGCGAGCAGTACTTC CASSDLSREQYF
TRBJ2-5 NA TRBV10-3 few 16 TGTGCCATCAGTGAGTCGGGGCCCCAGAGGATGGAGACCCAGTACTTC CAISESGPQRMETQYF
TRBJ2-3 NA TRBV28 NA 14 TGTGCCAGCAGCCGTCCCAAACTCGGAGATACGCAGTATTTT CASSRPKLGDTQYF
TRBJ1-5 NA TRBV2 NA 17 TGTGCCAGCGGGGATCGTGGGTTCCCTTATAGCAATCAGCCCCAGCATTTT CASGDRGFPYSNQPQHF
TRBJ2-7 TRBD2 TRBV2 many 13 TGTGCCACCTCCCGGGAGGTGCGTTACGAGCAGTACTTC CATSREVRYEQYF
TRBJ2-7 TRBD1 TRBV10-3 few 14 TGTGCCATCAGGCCTGGACAGGTCTCCTACGAGCAGTACTTC CAIRPGQVSYEQYF
TRBJ2-3 NA TRBV5-8 many 14 TGTGCCAGCAGCCCAGAGGCTTTCACAGATACGCAGTATTTT CASSPEAFTDTQYF
TRBJ2-1 TRBD2 TRBV12-3/TRBV12-4 many 16 TGTGCCAGCGGCCTTTCAGCGGGAGGGCCGGGAAATGAGCAGTTCTTC CASGLSAGGPGNEQFF
TRBJ2-7 TRBD1 TRBV7-2 NA 15 TGTGCCAGCAGTTTTAAGACAGGGGACGTGAACGAGCAGTACTTC CASSFKTGDVNEQYF
TRBJ2-7 NA TRBV7-2 many 13 TGTGCCAGCAGCTCAACGAACCTCTACGAGCAGTACTTC CASSSTNLYEQYF
TRBJ1-1 NA TRBV20-1 NA 13 TGCAGTGCCCAGACTGCCCGGGATCCTGAAGCTTTCTTT CSAQTARDPEAFF
TRBJ1-2 TRBD1 TRBV11-2 NA 13 TGTGCCAGCAGCAAACAGGGGGACTATGGCTACACCTTC CASSKQGDYGYTF
TRBJ1-2 NA TRBV20-1 many 11 TGCAGTGCTAGGGGAGGTTATGGCTACACCTTC CSARGGYGYTF
TRBJ2-5 NA TRBV19 NA 14 TGTGCCACCGGAATGGGTCGGGGACAAGAGACCCAGTACTTC CATGMGRGQETQYF
TRBJ2-3 TRBD2 TRBV2 once 14 TGTGCCAGCAGTGCTAGCGGGAGGGCCAATGAGCAGTATTTT CASSASGRANEQYF
TRBJ2-3 NA TRBV4-1 NA 18 TGCGCCAGCAGCCAAGAGGGGAGTAGTCTGGGGGCCAGGGATACGCAGTATTTT CASSQEGSSLGARDTQYF
TRBJ2-7 NA TRBV7-9 many 15 TGTGCCAGCAGCTTAGATCCTTCTAGCTCCTACGAGCAGTACTTC CASSLDPSSSYEQYF
TRBJ1-3 NA TRBV5-1 few 16 TGCGCCAGCAGCTTTGGTTCAGGTCTCTCTGGAAACACCATATATTTT CASSFGSGLSGNTIYF
TRBJ2-6 NA TRBV9 NA 15 TGTGCCAGCAGCGTGAGGGGAACCGGGGCCAACGTCCTGACTTTC CASSVRGTGANVLTF
TRBJ2-1 TRBD2 TRBV7-2 few 16 TGTGCCAGCAGGGTTAGCGGGACCAGCTCCTACAATGAGCAGTTCTTC CASRVSGTSSYNEQFF
TRBJ2-3 NA TRBV7-8 NA 13 TGTGCCAGCACCCTTGGACCCACAGATACGCAGTATTTT CASTLGPTDTQYF
TRBJ2-5 NA TRBV15 few 14 TGTGCCACCAGCAGAGTAAGGGGGGGTGAGACCCAGTACTTC CATSRVRGGETQYF
TRBJ2-1 TRBD1 TRBV7-9 many 14 TGTGCCAGCAGCCAGGGACAGGGTGACGATGAGCAGTTCTTC CASSQGQGDDEQFF
TRBJ1-1 TRBD1 TRBV5-4 many 13 TGTGCCAGCAGCTTAGAGGGGGCCACTGAAGCTTTCTTT CASSLEGATEAFF
TRBJ1-1 NA TRBV7-2 many 11 TGTGCCAGCGGCTTTGCAGGTGAAGCTTTCTTT CASGFAGEAFF
TRBJ1-1 NA TRBV6-1 many 14 TGTGCCAGCAGCCGCGATAGGGTGGTCACTGAAGCTTTCTTT CASSRDRVVTEAFF
TRBJ1-5 NA TRBV15 NA 12 TGTGCCACCAGCAGAGACGAACAACCCCAGCATTTT CATSRDEQPQHF
TRBJ1-2 NA TRBV7-3 once 13 TGTGCCAGCAGTATCCCACATAACTATGGCTACACCTTC CASSIPHNYGYTF
TRBJ1-5 NA TRBV12-3/TRBV12-4 few 13 TGTGCCAGCACCTACGGTCCCAATCAGCCCCAGCATTTT CASTYGPNQPQHF
TRBJ2-1 NA TRBV9 once 16 TGTGCCAGCACCTCAGAGGGGGGGTGGTCCTACAATGAGCAGTTCTTC CASTSEGGWSYNEQFF
TRBJ1-5 NA TRBV5-5 NA 15 TGTGCCAGCAGCTTAGGCACGGGAAGGGATCAGCCCCAGCATTTT CASSLGTGRDQPQHF
TRBJ1-6 NA TRBV5-6 few 15 TGTGCCAGCACCCACGCAGGGGCACGGAATTCACCCCTCCACTTT CASTHAGARNSPLHF